The 13 T cell receptor beta chains below all came from one sample that was sequenced in a study of CD8+CD57+ T cells in acquired aplastic anemia. The TCR beta profiling, which covered VDJ combination and CDR3 sequence, was carried out using genomic DNA as the template. Using its own MiXCR run on the reads, TCRdb lists one record per CDR3 protein. The top ten hold 3.5% to 4.5% of the sample, which has 400,000 to 450,000 distinct CDR3 sequences, about two thirds seen once. The sequencing sample was made of sorted CD4+, CD8+, or CD8+CD57+ T cells (not recorded which) from PBMCs. The receptors originated from a human donor in good health, serving as a control.

V gene TRBV29-1 combines with J gene TRBJ1-2; TRBD1 matches 8 bases. After removal of 3 bases from V and 8 bases from J, the junction contained 11 bases not matched to a gene. CDR3 length: 14 amino acids. The germline CDR1 and CDR2 sequences are SQVTM and ANQGSEA. Here the CDR3 DNA reads TGCAGCGTTGAGGACAGGGCGCTCGGCTGGGGCTACACCTTC. This sequence encodes CSVEDRALGWGYTF.

As concerns this clonotype: Sequence at one end of the junction differs from germline and may be a read error. V and J are TRBV15 and TRBJ2-7, with TRBD1 identical over 8 bases. The germline V gene encodes CDR1 LNHNV and CDR2 YYDKDF (reference sequence). The length of the CDR3 is 15 residues. The CDR3 loop reads CASSTTRAGGGEQYF. The CDR3, as DNA: TGTGCCAGCAGCACTACTAGGGCAGGGGGCGGGGAGCAGTACTTC.

This clonotype has just one count. The junction departs from germline at one end; a sequencing error may be responsible. V and J are TRBV7-2 and TRBJ2-5, with 8 nucleotides matching TRBD1. Germline V lookup: CDR1 SGHTA, CDR2 FQGNSA. The CDR3 contains 13 residues. CDR3 sequence (DNA): TGTGCCAGCAGCGTAGCCAGACAGGGGACACAGTACTTC. Protein: CASSVARQGTQYF.

V is TRBV27 and J is TRBJ1-5; D not resolved. The CDR3 is made up of 12 amino acids. The germline CDR1 and CDR2 sequences are MNHEY and SMNVEV (reference sequence). Trimming took off 6 bases at V and 9 bases at J, with 12 bases between the two ends. The CDR3 spells CASSLTAGPQHF. CDR3 coding DNA: TGTGCCAGCAGCCTTACCGCAGGGCCCCAGCATTTT.

The rearrangement joins TRBV9 to TRBJ1-6, with D tentatively TRBD1 (5 bases). The V gene's germline CDR1 is SGDLS and CDR2 YYNGEE. Trimming removed 5 bases at V and 19 bases at J, with 25 bases between. The CDR3 consists of 14 residues. CDR3: CASRASGLNYELHF. CDR3 DNA: TGTGCCAGCAGGGCGTCGGGACTAAATTACGAGCTGCACTTT. The variable domain in full, completed from reference TRBV9 and TRBJ1-6, reads DSGVTQTPKHLITATGQRVTLRCSPRSGDLSVYWYQQSLDQGLQFLIQYYNGEERAKGNILERFSAQQFPDLHSELNLSSLELGDSALYFCASRASGLNYELHFGNGTRLTVT.

This clonotype has a count of ten or more. The chain is built from TRBV20-1 and TRBJ2-7, with D perhaps matching TRBD1 or TRBD2 (5 bases each). V lost 2 bases to trimming and J lost 0 bases, with 14 bases between them. The CDR3 sequence is 15 residues long. Germline V gene sequence: CDR1 DFQATT, CDR2 SNEGSKA (reference sequence). The CDR3 region is CSARRGGLSSYEQYF. The CDR3 DNA is TGCAGTGCTAGACGGGGCGGCCTCAGCTCCTACGAGCAGTACTTC.

V gene TRBV11-3 combines with J gene TRBJ2-7, with no clear D. Per germline, CDR1 SGHNT and CDR2 YENEEA. V lost 2 bases and J 2 bases, leaving 10 bases between the germline ends. The CDR3 sequence is 14 residues long. The CDR3 sequence is CASSLRLEAYEQYV. The CDR3 DNA sequence: TGTGCCAGCAGCTTAAGACTCGAGGCCTACGAGCAGTACGTC.

This clonotype was recorded at least ten times. CDR3 amino acids: CASSQDRGGADTQYF. CDR3 nucleotides: TGCGCCAGCAGCCAAGATCGGGGCGGGGCAGATACGCAGTATTTT. V and J are TRBV4-3 and TRBJ2-3; a weak D match, TRBD2 (6 bases). Germline V lookup: CDR1 LGHNA, CDR2 YSLEER. V lost 0 bases to trimming and J lost 4 bases, with 11 bases between them. The length of the CDR3 is 15 residues.

Comments on this clonotype: Its ends do not fully match the called genes, so a read error is possible. The chain combines TRBV25-1 with TRBJ2-3; D unresolved. CDR1 and CDR2 (germline): MGHDK, SYGVNS. The CDR3 is made up of 13 amino acids. CDR3 amino acids: CGRSVQVSNTEYF. The CDR3 DNA reads TGTGGCAGGAGTGTACAAGTGAGCAATACGGAGTATTTT.

This clonotype was counted at least ten times. The chain has TRBV12-3 or TRBV12-4 and TRBJ1-5; tentative D call: TRBD1 (5 bases). The CDR3 length is 14 residues. V lost 3 bases to trimming and J lost 4 bases, with 10 bases between them. CDR3 sequence (DNA): TGTGCCAGCAGTTTTGGACACAGAAATCAGCCCCAGCATTTT. Residues: CASSFGHRNQPQHF.

A note on this clonotype: A read error may explain this, as a much larger clone is one base away. The genes are TRBV3-1 and TRBJ1-4; 7 bases map to TRBD1. The germline gives CDR1 LGHDT, CDR2 YNNKEL (reference sequence). This CDR3 has 14 residues. The CDR3 sequence: CGSSRDRDNEKLFF. DNA for the CDR3: TGTGGCAGCAGCCGCGACAGGGATAATGAAAAACTGTTTTTT.

As regards this clonotype: The junction departs from germline at one end; a sequencing error may be responsible. The chain has TRBV7-7 and TRBJ1-4, with TRBD1 matching over 7 bases. CDR3 size: 14 residues. The V gene's germline CDR1 is SSHAT and CDR2 FNYEAQ (reference sequence). CDR3 amino acids: CASSLDTRDSGLWF. The CDR3, as DNA: TGTGCTAGCAGCTTAGACACGCGGGACAGCGGTCTCTGGTTT.

As concerns this clonotype: The conserved closing phenylalanine or tryptophan is absent in this CDR3, likely reflecting a read error. No DNA is shown, since the ends of the CDR3 on it are uncertain; the CDR3 is the one TCRdb lists. V usage is TRBV7-2 and J usage is TRBJ1-6. Germline V gene data show CDR1 as SGHTA and CDR2 as FQGNSA. The CDR3 totals 13 residues, both ends included. The CDR3 loop reads CASSQETRTHEKL.